The clone carrying this TCR beta chain has a single count. The CDR3 covers 14 residues. Germline values: CDR1 SNHLY, CDR2 FYNNEI. Trimming removed 4 bases at V and 5 bases at J, with 12 bases between. This sample is drawn from a study of PD-L1 blockade in urothelial cancer. TCRdb keeps only in-frame clones here, not all; method: immunoSEQ multiplex PCR. The sample lists around 100,000 clones, around 91% occurring once. Time point: pretreatment peripheral blood. This clonotype was sampled from a man aged 55 to 70 with urothelial cancer. The chain links TRBV2 to TRBJ1-5; D gene unclear. The source was PBMCs, collected around atezolizumab (anti-PD-L1) treatment. The CDR3 protein is CASSASLGDQPQHF. CDR3 coding DNA: TGTGCCAGCAGTGCTAGTCTCGGCGATCAGCCCCAGCATTTT.